The 14 T cell receptor beta chains in this list originate from one sample, sequenced in a study of technical replicates of blood from several donors. The protocol was immunoSEQ multiplex PCR, while the TCRdb copy is restricted to in-frame clones and leaves out a portion. This sample carries about 59,000 clones, 93% of them seen once, and the ten largest clones take approximately 4.2%. Material: PBMCs. Receptor source: a human donor in good health. Some clones in this sample may be carry-over from other donors' samples.

The chain uses TRBV2 and TRBJ2-3; 11 bases map to TRBD1. The CDR3 length is 15 residues. V shed 5 bases and J 4 bases; nucleotides not matched to a gene: 5. Germline assignment: CDR1 SNHLY and CDR2 FYNNEI. The CDR3, as DNA: TGTGCCAGCAGTTTGGACAGGGGGCCCTCAGATACGCAGTATTTT. Its protein product is CASSLDRGPSDTQYF.

This chain joins TRBV7-7 and TRBJ2-1; D perhaps matches TRBD1 (6 bases). Trimming removed 4 bases at V and 12 bases at J, with 16 bases between. The CDR3 contains 13 residues. Germline values: CDR1 SSHAT, CDR2 FNYEAQ (reference sequence). CDR3 nucleotides: TGTGCCAGCAGCTCTGGGGGCGGCAGCATGCAGTTCTTC. The encoded protein is CASSSGGGSMQFF. Supplemented by reference TRBV7-7 and TRBJ2-1, the full variable domain reads GAGVSQSPRYKVTKRGQDVTLRCDPISSHATLYWYQQALGQGPEFLTYFNYEAQPDKSGLPSDRFSAERPEGSISTLTIQRTEQRDSAMYRCASSSGGGSMQFFGPGTRLTVL.

The chain employs TRBV6-5 and TRBJ1-2; 8 bases agree with TRBD1. Germline CDR1 and CDR2: MNHEY and SVGAGI. The CDR3 runs to 15 residues. V trimming: 2 bases; J trimming: 4 bases; junction bases outside the gene matches: 6. As DNA, the CDR3 is TGTGCCAGCAGTTACGGCGACAGGGGCCTCTATGGCTACACCTTC. It specifies CASSYGDRGLYGYTF.

The chain is built from TRBV2 and TRBJ2-1; D call uncertain. The germline V and J ends were trimmed by 2 bases and 6 bases, with 8 bases remaining between them. This CDR3 spans 13 amino acids. The V gene's germline CDR1 is SNHLY and CDR2 FYNNEI. CDR3 in DNA: TGTGCCAGCAGTGAACGGAGTGGCAATGAGCAGTTCTTC. Protein: CASSERSGNEQFF.

The genes are TRBV7-9 and TRBJ1-2; no clear D. CDR1 SEHNR and CDR2 FQNEAQ come from the germline V gene (reference sequence). The CDR3 is 13 amino acids. V gave up 3 bases and J gave up 4 bases, with 9 bases separating them. The CDR3 spells CASSFQPSYGYTF. CDR3 in DNA: TGTGCCAGCAGCTTCCAACCCAGCTATGGCTACACCTTC.

This chain uses TRBV4-1 with TRBJ2-1; 9 positions match TRBD2. The CDR3 covers 18 residues. Per the germline V gene, CDR1 is MGHRA and CDR2 is YSYEKL. J gave up 2 bases and V 0 bases, and 8 bases lay outside the gene matches. CDR3 nucleotide sequence: TGCGCCAGCAGCCAAGATAGTGGCGGGAGGGCCCCCTACAATGAGCAGTTCTTC. It is translated as CASSQDSGGRAPYNEQFF.

V gene TRBV5-4 combines with J gene TRBJ2-7, with TRBD2 matching over 12 bases. The germline V gene has CDR1 SGHNT and CDR2 YYREEE (reference sequence). With V trimmed by 4 bases and J by 2 bases, 7 bases remained unmatched. The length of the CDR3 is 16 residues. In DNA, the CDR3 is TGTGCCAGCAGCGGTGGGACTAGCGGGCGCGCCTACGAGCAGTACTTC. Its translation: CASSGGTSGRAYEQYF.

CDR3 nucleotides: TGTGCCAGCAGCTCTCGGGGAGAGGGAAACATTCAGTACTTC. This codes for CASSSRGEGNIQYF. The chain is built from TRBV11-1 and TRBJ2-4; TRBD2 might be the D (5 bases). Germline CDR1 and CDR2: SGHAT and FQDESV (reference sequence). The CDR3 sequence is 14 residues long. Trimming took off 4 bases at V and 6 bases at J, with 13 bases between the two ends.

The rearrangement joins TRBV7-9 to TRBJ2-5, with D tentatively TRBD1 (5 bases). The CDR3 loop spans 15 amino acids. V was clipped by 1 base and J by 2 bases, with 11 bases between them. CDR1 and CDR2 (germline): SEHNR, FQNEAQ (reference sequence). Here the CDR3 DNA reads TGTGCCAGCAGCTTAGGCCAGGGCTATCAAGAGACCCAGTACTTC. Its translation is CASSLGQGYQETQYF.

V is TRBV4-1 and J is TRBJ2-7; 11 bases map to TRBD2. The germline gives CDR1 MGHRA, CDR2 YSYEKL. This CDR3 is 17 amino acids long. Trimming removed 4 bases from V and 2 bases from J; junction bases left unmatched: 10. The CDR3 sequence is CASSRTGGLAATYEQYF. The CDR3 bases are TGCGCCAGCAGCCGTACCGGGGGACTAGCGGCTACCTACGAGCAGTACTTC.

The V call is TRBV7-9, the J call TRBJ2-7; no reliable D call. Per germline, CDR1 SEHNR and CDR2 FQNEAQ (reference sequence). With 5 bases removed from V and 0 bases from J, the gap between germline ends came to 20 bases. The length of the CDR3 is 17 residues. Here the CDR3 DNA reads TGTGCCAGCAGCCCCGTTGTCCAGCCAAGGAGCTCCTACGAGCAGTACTTC. It specifies CASSPVVQPRSSYEQYF.

V and J are TRBV6-5 and TRBJ1-2, with D unclear. This CDR3 contains 13 residues. V was clipped by 10 bases and J by 2 bases, with 14 bases between them. Germline V CDR1 and CDR2: MNHEY, SVGAGI. Here the CDR3 DNA reads TGTGCCACACGCTCTCCACAGAACTATGGCTACACCTTC. Its translation is CATRSPQNYGYTF.

This chain uses TRBV23-1 with TRBJ2-2, with D maybe TRBD2 (6 bases). TRBV23-1 is labeled an ORF, and its function is uncertain. The CDR3 totals 15 residues. V lost 1 base to trimming and J lost 4 bases, with 10 bases between them. The CDR3 DNA sequence: TGCGCCAGCAGTCAATGGCAGGGAGGCACCGGGGAGCTGTTTTTT. Translating it yields CASSQWQGGTGELFF.

The chain uses TRBV19 and TRBJ2-7; D is unresolved. The V end lost 0 bases, the J end lost 3 bases, and 9 bases lay between the germline ends. This CDR3 comprises 14 residues. Germline values: CDR1 LNHDA, CDR2 SQIVND (reference sequence). In DNA form, the CDR3 reads TGTGCCAGTAGTATAGATGGCGGAAACTACGAGCAGTACTTC. Translation gives CASSIDGGNYEQYF.